These 15 T cell receptor beta chains were all obtained from the same sample, sequenced in a study of blood T cell repertoires in COVID-19. Sequenced by immunoSEQ multiplex PCR; TCRdb stores in-frame clones only, minus some. The sample consists of 250,000 to 350,000 clones, about 91% of them appearing once. The sequencing sample was made of peripheral blood. All receptors come from a woman in her twenties or thirties who had recovered from COVID-19.

The V call is TRBV23-1, the J call TRBJ2-2, with D perhaps matching TRBD1 (6 bases). TRBV23-1 is reported as an ORF; its role is uncertain. This CDR3 contains 19 residues. The V and J ends lost 3 bases and 3 bases respectively, with 23 bases between them. The CDR3: CASSQGPGHPRNYTGELFF. CDR3 DNA sequence: TGCGCCAGCAGTCAGGGACCGGGACACCCCCGAAACTACACCGGGGAGCTGTTTTTT.

This clone was observed a single time. The chain links TRBV14 to TRBJ1-6; D unclear. Germline values: CDR1 SGHDN, CDR2 FVKESK. V shed 2 bases and J shed 1 base, with 6 bases lying between them. The CDR3 covers 15 residues. The CDR3 DNA follows: TGTGCCAGCAGCCAACGTACATCCTATAATTCACCCCTCCACTTT. As protein: CASSQRTSYNSPLHF.

The rearrangement links TRBV12-3 or TRBV12-4 to TRBJ2-7; TRBD1 matches at 12 bases. The CDR3 is 12 residues long. With V trimmed by 8 bases and J by 6 bases, 2 bases remained unmatched. CDR3 in amino acids: CASGTGGREQYF. CDR3 nucleotide sequence: TGTGCCAGCGGGACAGGGGGCCGCGAGCAGTACTTC.

The V call is TRBV24-1, the J call TRBJ2-7; 8 positions match TRBD1. The CDR3 extends over 13 amino acids. With V trimmed by 3 bases and J by 5 bases, 2 bases remained unmatched. Germline CDR1 KGHDR, CDR2 SFDVKD. The CDR3, as DNA: TGTGCCACCAGTGATCCAGGGGGCGACGAGCAGTACTTC. This encodes CATSDPGGDEQYF.

On this clone itself: Other nucleotide sequences from this sample produce the same CDR3. This chain uses TRBV18 with TRBJ2-7; D unresolved. Trimming left V 3 bases short and J 5 bases short, with 8 bases between. The CDR3 totals 12 residues. Germline V gene data show CDR1 as KGHSH and CDR2 as LQKENI. The CDR3 coding sequence is TGTGCCAGCTCACCCAACCGGGACGAGCAGTACTTC. Its protein product is CASSPNRDEQYF.

The chain carries TRBV9 and TRBJ1-2, with 9 nucleotides matching TRBD1. CDR3 size: 19 residues. Germline trimming cut 0 bases from V and 8 bases from J; bases unmatched to any gene: 20. The germline V gene has CDR1 SGDLS and CDR2 YYNGEE. CDR3 nucleotides: TGTGCCAGCAGCGTAGGCATTCGGGGAACAGGGGGCGCTGGCCCCGGCTACACCTTC. It encodes CASSVGIRGTGGAGPGYTF.

The chain has TRBV5-1 and TRBJ2-7; D call uncertain. The CDR3 runs to 14 residues. From germline, CDR1 is SGHRS and CDR2 YFSETQ. Trimming took 2 bases from V and 1 from J, leaving 10 bases between them. The CDR3 sequence is CASSFSPTSYEQYF. CDR3 in DNA: TGCGCCAGCAGCTTCTCCCCTACGTCCTACGAGCAGTACTTC.

The chain links TRBV7-3 to TRBJ2-5; D is perhaps TRBD1 (6 bases). Trimming took 2 bases from V and 3 from J, leaving 19 bases between them. This CDR3 contains 17 residues. Germline V gene sequence: CDR1 SGHTA, CDR2 FQGTGA. The CDR3 is CASSLGAGGTLKETQYF. The CDR3 DNA follows: TGTGCCAGCAGCTTAGGCGCCGGTGGGACACTAAAAGAGACCCAGTACTTC.

The chain employs TRBV5-1 and TRBJ1-1; maybe TRBD1 (6 bases). CDR3 length: 14 amino acids. Germline V gene sequence: CDR1 SGHRS, CDR2 YFSETQ. V was trimmed by 0 bases and J by 8 bases, leaving 14 bases between them. For the CDR3, the DNA is TGCGCCAGCAGCTTGGAAGGGAGACAGGAAGAAGCTTTCTTT. This translates into CASSLEGRQEEAFF.

J is TRBJ1-5 and V is TRBV4-2; D is uncertain. The germline gives CDR1 LGHNA, CDR2 YNFKEQ. The CDR3 loop spans 14 amino acids. The V gene lost 1 base and the J gene lost 0 bases, with 4 bases spanning the gap. CDR3 nucleotide sequence: TGTGCCAGCAGCCAAGCAGATAGCAATCAGCCCCAGCATTTT. Translated, it gives CASSQADSNQPQHF.

The chain links TRBV11-2 to TRBJ1-2, with 9 nucleotides matching TRBD1. Germline V gene data show CDR1 as SGHAT and CDR2 as FQNNGV. J was trimmed by 8 bases and V by 7 bases; bases with no gene match: 17. The CDR3 contains 16 residues. The CDR3 DNA reads as TGTGCCAGCACAGCCTTGGGAAACAGGGGGCGAAAAGGCTACACCTTC. Residues: CASTALGNRGRKGYTF.

The gene calls are TRBV5-6 and TRBJ1-1; 9 nucleotides agree with TRBD1. Unmatched junction bases numbered 8, after V lost 4 bases and J lost 4 bases. CDR1 is SGHDT and CDR2 is YYEEEE in the germline V gene. The CDR3 runs to 15 residues. The CDR3 sequence: CASSRLDRGRTEAFF. The CDR3 region has the DNA TGTGCCAGCAGCCGTCTGGACAGGGGTCGCACTGAAGCTTTCTTT.

The rearrangement links TRBV9 to TRBJ2-1; D ambiguous. Per germline, CDR1 SGDLS and CDR2 YYNGEE. With 7 bases removed from V and 3 bases from J, the gap between germline ends came to 11 bases. The CDR3 consists of 13 residues. The CDR3 sequence is CASLPNDYNEQFF. CDR3 bases: TGTGCCAGCCTTCCTAACGACTACAATGAGCAGTTCTTC.

This chain uses TRBV7-2 with TRBJ2-7; a possible D gene is TRBD2 (6 bases). V was shortened by 3 bases and J by 2 bases, with 14 bases between the two germline ends. Looked up from germline, CDR1 is SGHTA and CDR2 is FQGNSA. The CDR3 length is 15 residues. In DNA, the CDR3 is TGTGCCAGCAGCTTGGGGACTCCTCCGACCTACGAGCAGTACTTC. This gives the protein CASSLGTPPTYEQYF.

This sequence joins TRBV5-4 and TRBJ2-3; TRBD2 matches at 7 bases. J was trimmed by 6 bases and V by 3 bases; bases with no gene match: 13. This CDR3 region has 16 residues. Germline V CDR1 and CDR2: SGHNT, YYREEE (reference sequence). The CDR3 DNA sequence: TGTGCCAGCAGCTCCCGCCTTATGGCGGGGGATGATACGCAGTATTTT. Translating it yields CASSSRLMAGDDTQYF.